A single sample is the source of the 25 T cell receptor beta chains below, sequenced in a study of beta chain features in type 1 diabetes. Study conclusions and caveats: When Type 1 diabetes patients were examined, their TCRB CDR3s proved moderately but significantly shorter in all four CD4+ subsets.

Their antigen targets remain unknown. The study reverse transcribed the entire isolated RNA, so it sequenced expressed TCRB transcripts. Produced via immunoSEQ multiplex PCR; TCRdb's table is partial and in-frame only. The sample has under 850,000 clones, about an eighth seen once. The sequencing input was naive CD4+ T cells from blood. The source of these receptors is a man aged 18 to 29 with type 1 diabetes.

This chain links TRBV5-1 with TRBJ1-1; possibly TRBD1 for D (5 bases). Trimming took off 8 bases at V and 1 base at J, with 12 bases between the two ends. The germline V gene encodes CDR1 SGHRS and CDR2 YFSETQ. There are 13 residues in the CDR3. The CDR3 region is CARDLTENTEAFF. CDR3 bases: TGCGCCAGGGACCTGACAGAGAACACTGAAGCTTTCTTT.

This clone was picked up a small number of times. The chain has TRBV14 and TRBJ1-2; 7 positions agree with TRBD1. J gave up 8 bases and V 4 bases, and 7 bases lay outside the gene matches. This CDR3 has 13 residues. In germline, CDR1 is SGHDN, CDR2 FVKESK. CDR3 protein: CASSRQGVVGYTF. The CDR3 region has the DNA TGTGCCAGCAGCCGACAGGGAGTAGTAGGCTACACCTTC. Variable domain in full (rest from reference TRBV14 and TRBJ1-2): EAGVTQFPSHSVIEKGQTVTLRCDPISGHDNLYWYRRVMGKEIKFLLHFVKESKQDESGMPNNRFLAERTGGTYSTLKVQPAELEDSGVYFCASSRQGVVGYTFGSGTRLTVV.

This clone has only a few counts. The chain joins TRBV27 to TRBJ2-7; 10 positions match TRBD1. Trimming cost V 6 bases and J 6 bases; bases outside gene matches: 8. The CDR3 is 14 amino acids. Germline CDR1 reads MNHEY; CDR2 reads SMNVEV (reference sequence). The CDR3 DNA reads as TGTGCCAGCAGCCCCGGGACAGGGGCCTCCGAGCAGTACTTC. Translated, it gives CASSPGTGASEQYF.

The chain employs TRBV7-2 and TRBJ1-6; no reliable D call. Per germline, CDR1 SGHTA and CDR2 FQGNSA. Trimming took off 1 base at V and 7 bases at J, with 14 bases between the two ends. This CDR3 has 16 residues. CDR3 in amino acids: CASSLVSTAQNSPLHF. DNA for the CDR3: TGTGCCAGCAGCTTAGTCTCCACAGCCCAAAATTCACCCCTCCACTTT.

The chain recombines TRBV27 with TRBJ1-2; D unclear. The CDR3 has 11 amino acids. Trimming removed 8 bases at V and 5 bases at J, with 9 bases between. Germline-derived CDR1 and CDR2 are MNHEY and SMNVEV (reference sequence). The CDR3 sequence: CASFRGYGYTF. The DNA of the CDR3 is TGTGCCAGCTTTCGGGGATATGGCTACACCTTC.

This clone has just a few counts. This rearrangement joins TRBV10-3 to TRBJ2-7; D is undetermined. Germline values: CDR1 ENHRY, CDR2 SYGVKD. This CDR3 contains 12 residues. Trimming removed 10 bases from V and 2 bases from J, with 12 bases in between. The CDR3 loop reads CATSDGTYEQYF. The CDR3, as DNA: TGTGCCACTTCGGACGGAACCTACGAGCAGTACTTC.

This clone was counted a few times. The V and J genes are TRBV5-6 and TRBJ2-2; the D is unclear. This CDR3 region has 13 residues. CDR1 and CDR2 from the germline V gene are SGHDT and YYEEEE. V was clipped by 0 bases and J by 3 bases, with 3 bases between them. In nucleotides, the CDR3 is TGTGCCAGCAGCTTGGTAGACACCGGGGAGCTGTTTTTT. Translation gives CASSLVDTGELFF.

This clone was found a few times. The rearrangement joins TRBV7-8 to TRBJ2-3, with 9 bases lining up with TRBD2. CDR1 SGHVS and CDR2 FQNEAQ come from the germline V gene. V lost 4 bases and J lost 2; bases outside the gene matches: 4. The CDR3 extends over 15 amino acids. This CDR3 reads CASSSRLADTDTQYF. The CDR3 nucleotides read TGTGCCAGCAGCTCCCGACTAGCGGACACAGATACGCAGTATTTT.

The chain combines TRBV5-1 with TRBJ2-2; no definite D call. The CDR3 sequence is 12 residues long. Between the trimmed V and J ends, which lost 5 bases and 9 bases, there was a span of 11 bases. Germline V gives CDR1 SGHRS, CDR2 YFSETQ. CDR3 DNA: TGCGCCAGCAGGGCAGGTCACCGGGAGCTGTTTTTT. This translates into CASRAGHRELFF.

This clone came up a few times. This chain joins TRBV21-1 and TRBJ1-1; TRBD1 reflects the table's D call only, with no check against the DNA. TRBV21-1 is designated a pseudogene. The CDR3 contains 14 residues. The CDR3 DNA sequence: TGTGCCAGCAGCAATCAACAGGGTAACACTGAAGCTTTCTTT. It encodes CASSNQQGNTEAFF.

The J gene is TRBJ2-7, the V gene TRBV7-9, with 7 bases matching TRBD1. J gave up 13 bases and V 5 bases, and 11 bases lay outside the gene matches. The CDR3 spans 12 residues. Germline CDR1 and CDR2: SEHNR and FQNEAQ (reference sequence). CDR3 nucleotides: TGTGCCAGCAGCCCCAGGGACAGCACGGGATACTTC. Amino acids: CASSPRDSTGYF.

The chain couples TRBV5-4 to TRBJ1-2; D remains ambiguous. The CDR3 loop spans 14 amino acids. Trimming cost V 4 bases and J 2 bases, with 12 bases left between them. CDR1 is SGHNT and CDR2 is YYREEE in the germline V gene (reference sequence). CDR3 region: CASSVYSANYGYTF. CDR3 DNA sequence: TGTGCCAGCAGCGTCTACAGTGCGAACTATGGCTACACCTTC.

This chain connects TRBV30 to TRBJ1-2; a possible D gene is TRBD1 (6 bases). This CDR3 is 16 amino acids long. In germline, CDR1 is GTSNPN, CDR2 SVGIG (reference sequence). Trimming took 0 bases from V and 0 from J, leaving 14 bases between them. CDR3 nucleotides: TGTGCCTGGAGTGTACAGGGTGACCGAGCTAACTATGGCTACACCTTC. Translation gives CAWSVQGDRANYGYTF.

The chain uses TRBV14 and TRBJ1-1; D gene uncertain. This CDR3 contains 15 residues. V was shortened by 1 base and J by 0 bases, with 9 bases between the two germline ends. Germline-derived CDR1 and CDR2 are SGHDN and FVKESK. The CDR3 DNA reads as TGTGCCAGCAGCCAAGGGACCTTTATGAACACTGAAGCTTTCTTT. Translating it yields CASSQGTFMNTEAFF.

This clone turned up a few times. This CDR3 reads CASFTNNEQFF. CDR3 DNA: TGTGCCAGCTTTACGAACAATGAGCAGTTCTTC. V gene TRBV28 combines with J gene TRBJ2-1, with unresolved D. V shed 8 bases and J shed 5 bases, with 7 bases lying between them. The germline gives CDR1 MDHEN, CDR2 SYDVKM. The CDR3 consists of 11 residues.

Only a few counts were recorded for this clone. The chain recombines TRBV5-8 with TRBJ2-5, with 9 bases matching TRBD1. Germline V gene data show CDR1 as SGHTS and CDR2 as YDEGEE. J gave up 5 bases and V 4 bases, and 9 bases lay outside the gene matches. The CDR3 spans 15 residues. The CDR3 loop is CASSLNRGLEETQYF. The DNA of the CDR3 is TGTGCCAGCAGCCTCAACAGGGGGCTGGAGGAGACCCAGTACTTC.

This clone was counted between two and nine times. This sequence joins TRBV29-1 and TRBJ1-4; perhaps TRBD1 as D (5 bases). The CDR3 extends over 17 amino acids. Between the trimmed V and J ends, which lost 3 bases and 4 bases, there was a span of 21 bases. Germline CDR1 and CDR2: SQVTM and ANQGSEA. CDR3 loop: CSVESRVQGNFNEKLFF. The DNA for the CDR3 is TGCAGCGTTGAGAGCAGGGTTCAAGGGAATTTTAATGAAAAACTGTTTTTT. Drawing the rest from reference TRBV29-1 and TRBJ1-4, the complete variable domain is SAVISQKPSRDICQRGTSLTIQCQVDSQVTMMFWYRQQPGQSLTLIATANQGSEATYESGFVIDKFPISRPNLTFSTLTVSNMSPEDSSIYLCSVESRVQGNFNEKLFFGSGTQLSVL.

This clone showed up just a few times. The chain links TRBV30 to TRBJ1-3, with 8 nucleotides matching TRBD1. Per the germline V gene, CDR1 is GTSNPN and CDR2 is SVGIG (reference sequence). There are 15 residues in the CDR3. Unmatched junction bases numbered 7, after V lost 3 bases and J lost 3 bases. The CDR3 sequence: CAWRRTGWFGNTIYF. Written as DNA, the CDR3 is TGTGCCTGGAGACGGACAGGGTGGTTTGGAAACACCATATATTTT.

This clone was counted between two and nine times. The genes are TRBV6-5 and TRBJ2-2; possibly TRBD1 or TRBD2 for D (6 bases each). The CDR3 runs to 14 residues. V lost 8 bases and J 4 bases, leaving 14 bases between the germline ends. The V gene's germline CDR1 is MNHEY and CDR2 SVGAGI. The CDR3 sequence is CASEGRGGTGELFF. CDR3 nucleotides: TGTGCCAGCGAGGGCAGGGGAGGCACCGGGGAGCTGTTTTTT.

The gene calls are TRBV28 and TRBJ1-6; D is uncertain. Trimming cost V 7 bases and J 15 bases, with 19 bases left between them. The CDR3 loop spans 13 amino acids. Germline V gene lookup returns CDR1 MDHEN and CDR2 SYDVKM. The CDR3 sequence: CASNSQGPLDLHF. The CDR3, as DNA: TGTGCCAGCAACTCCCAAGGTCCCCTAGACCTCCACTTT.

The chain joins TRBV18 to TRBJ2-3; D perhaps matches TRBD1 (6 bases). Germline V gene lookup returns CDR1 KGHSH and CDR2 LQKENI. This CDR3 has 14 amino acids. Trimming took 2 bases from V and 6 from J, leaving 12 bases between them. CDR3 loop: CASSPGGNSDTQYF. CDR3 nucleotide sequence: TGTGCCAGCTCACCAGGGGGCAATTCGGATACGCAGTATTTT.

The chain uses TRBV2 and TRBJ2-7, with D tentatively TRBD1 or TRBD2 (5 bases each). Germline V gene data show CDR1 as SNHLY and CDR2 as FYNNEI. Trimming stripped 6 bases from V and 3 bases from J, with 15 bases between. The CDR3 loop spans 14 amino acids. In nucleotides, the CDR3 is TGTGCCAGCAGGCCCGGGACGCCAAACTACGAGCAGTACTTC. Translation gives CASRPGTPNYEQYF.

In this sample, this clone turned up a few times. The chain links TRBV7-9 to TRBJ1-1, with D tentatively TRBD1 (5 bases). V was pared by 5 bases and J by 9 bases, with 13 bases between. The CDR3 contains 12 residues. The germline V gene has CDR1 SEHNR and CDR2 FQNEAQ (reference sequence). The CDR3, as DNA: TGTGCCAGCAGCCCTCGGAGGGACCAAGCTTTCTTT. Translating it yields CASSPRRDQAFF.

This clone was detected only a few times. V usage is TRBV28 and J usage is TRBJ1-6; D not resolved. Germline CDR1 MDHEN, CDR2 SYDVKM. The CDR3 totals 12 residues. V lost 4 bases and J 8 bases, leaving 6 bases between the germline ends. CDR3 amino acids: CASSSTDSPLHF. The DNA of the CDR3 is TGTGCCAGCAGTTCGACTGATTCACCCCTCCACTTT.

This chain links TRBV30 with TRBJ1-2; weak D call: TRBD1 (6 bases). This CDR3 comprises 14 residues. In germline, CDR1 is GTSNPN, CDR2 SVGIG (reference sequence). Trimming removed 0 bases from V and 4 bases from J, with 12 bases in between. CDR3 nucleotides: TGTGCCTGGAGTGTATCAGGGGCGGTCTATGGCTACACCTTC. It specifies CAWSVSGAVYGYTF.